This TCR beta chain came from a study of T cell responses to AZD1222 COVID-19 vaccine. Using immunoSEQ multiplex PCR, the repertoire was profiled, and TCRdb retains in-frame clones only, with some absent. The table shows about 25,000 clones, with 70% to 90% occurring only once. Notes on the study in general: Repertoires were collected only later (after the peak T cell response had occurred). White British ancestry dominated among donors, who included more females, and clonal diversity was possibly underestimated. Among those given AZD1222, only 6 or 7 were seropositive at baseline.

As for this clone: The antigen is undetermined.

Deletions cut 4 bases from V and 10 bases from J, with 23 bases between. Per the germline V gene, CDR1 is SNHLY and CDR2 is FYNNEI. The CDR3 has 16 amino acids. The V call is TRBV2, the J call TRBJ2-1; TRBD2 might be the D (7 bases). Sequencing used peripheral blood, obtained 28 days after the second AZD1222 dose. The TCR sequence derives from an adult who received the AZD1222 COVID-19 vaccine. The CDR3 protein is CASSVARGPPGREQFF. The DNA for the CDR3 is TGTGCCAGCAGTGTCGCGCGGGGGCCCCCCGGGAGGGAGCAGTTCTTC.